This T cell receptor beta chain was recorded in a study of blood T cell repertoires in COVID-19. On the study more broadly: Researchers got acute and convalescent COVID-19 samples from the United States, Italy and Spain. From T cells, B-cell-depleted T cells, or PBMCs came the material, which was cDNA or gDNA.

V lost 4 bases, J lost 5 bases, and 13 bases stayed unmatched. CDR3 length: 16 amino acids. Germline values: CDR1 ENHRY, CDR2 SYGVKD. Source study methods: Estimated nucleated cell counts came from reference gene primer amplification. Clones were read by immunoSEQ multiplex PCR, and TCRdb kept only the in-frame ones, dropping some. For V, J and clone size, that table is used; D and trimming come from the DNA. The data hold about 72,000 clones, with less than 85% observed a single time. Source material: peripheral blood. The sequence came from a woman of 80 years or more with acute or convalescent COVID-19. The rearrangement links TRBV10-3 to TRBJ2-5, with TRBD2 identical over 7 bases. CDR3 sequence reads: CAISGGSAGAQETQYF. CDR3 bases: TGTGCCATCAGTGGGGGTTCGGCGGGAGCGCAGGAGACCCAGTACTTC.